Each of the 17 T cell receptor beta chains below was sequenced from the same sample in a study of control samples from healthy donors and cancer patients. Produced via immunoSEQ multiplex PCR; TCRdb's table is partial and in-frame only. The sample consists of approximately 150,000 clones, roughly 86% of them appearing once. Sequencing was performed on PBMCs. Every receptor here comes from a man in his forties or fifties with head and neck cancer.

The chain employs TRBV9 and TRBJ2-5; 7 nucleotides match TRBD2. Looked up from germline, CDR1 is SGDLS and CDR2 is YYNGEE. The CDR3 is 17 residues long. With V trimmed by 3 bases and J by 1 base, 12 bases remained unmatched. The CDR3 region is CASSAFPAPGGQETQYF. CDR3 in DNA: TGTGCCAGCAGCGCCTTCCCGGCCCCGGGGGGCCAAGAGACCCAGTACTTC. The whole variable domain, filled in from reference TRBV9 and TRBJ2-5, reads DSGVTQTPKHLITATGQRVTLRCSPRSGDLSVYWYQQSLDQGLQFLIQYYNGEERAKGNILERFSAQQFPDLHSELNLSSLELGDSALYFCASSAFPAPGGQETQYFGPGTRLLVL.

This clone showed up just once. This rearrangement joins TRBV5-4 to TRBJ2-7; 7 nucleotides match TRBD2. Germline CDR1 SGHNT, CDR2 YYREEE (reference sequence). CDR3 size: 14 residues. After removal of 2 bases from V and 3 bases from J, the junction contained 5 bases not matched to a gene. The CDR3 region is CASSFEGGSYEQYF. The CDR3 DNA is TGTGCCAGCAGCTTCGAGGGAGGGAGCTACGAGCAGTACTTC.

V usage is TRBV7-3 and J usage is TRBJ2-2, with D perhaps matching TRBD2 (5 bases). Germline loops: CDR1 SGHTA, CDR2 FQGTGA. CDR3 length equals 18 residues. Between the trimmed V and J ends, which lost 5 bases and 7 bases, there was a span of 26 bases. The CDR3 here is CASSPLGVGRRNDGELFF. CDR3 sequence (DNA): TGTGCCAGCAGCCCCCTCGGGGTGGGCAGGAGAAATGACGGGGAGCTGTTTTTT. Full variable domain (remainder filled in from reference TRBV7-3 and TRBJ2-2): GAGVSQTPSNKVTEKGKYVELRCDPISGHTALYWYRQSLGQGPEFLIYFQGTGAADDSGLPNDRFFAVRPEGSVSTLKIQRTERGDSAVYLCASSPLGVGRRNDGELFFGEGSRLTVL.

This clone was seen more than once but under ten times. The V gene is TRBV10-1, the J gene TRBJ2-3; D is unresolved. CDR1 is WNHNN, CDR2 SYGVQD, per germline (reference sequence). V was trimmed by 0 bases and J by 2 bases, leaving 9 bases between them. CDR3 length: 15 amino acids. DNA of the CDR3: TGCGCCAGCAGTGAGTCCTCAGAACCCACAGATACGCAGTATTTT. Residues: CASSESSEPTDTQYF.

This chain connects TRBV6-5 to TRBJ2-2; no firm D call. Germline loops: CDR1 MNHEY, CDR2 SVGAGI. The CDR3 contains 14 residues. Trimming took 9 bases from V and 1 from J, leaving 12 bases between them. The CDR3 sequence is CASIDQRNTGELFF. In nucleotides, the CDR3 is TGTGCCAGTATAGACCAGAGGAACACCGGGGAGCTGTTTTTT.

This clone came up a few times. The V gene is TRBV5-1, the J gene TRBJ1-6; TRBD1 matches at 10 bases. The J segment lost 11 bases and the V segment lost 5 bases, leaving 13 bases of the junction unmatched. Germline V gives CDR1 SGHRS, CDR2 YFSETQ. This CDR3 spans 16 amino acids. CDR3 sequence (DNA): TGCGCCAGCAGTATCTGGGACAGGGGATCCAGTGCACCCCTCCACTTT. Its translation: CASSIWDRGSSAPLHF. The full variable domain, in which reference TRBV5-1 and TRBJ1-6 provide the parts outside the CDR3, is KAGVTQTPRYLIKTRGQQVTLSCSPISGHRSVSWYQQTPGQGLQFLFEYFSETQRNKGNFPGRFSGRQFSNSRSEMNVSTLELGDSALYLCASSIWDRGSSAPLHFGNGTRLTVT.

The chain links TRBV10-1 to TRBJ2-3; weak D call: TRBD2 (7 bases). In germline, CDR1 is WNHNN, CDR2 SYGVQD (reference sequence). CDR3 length equals 15 residues. Trimming shortened V by 3 bases and J by 4 bases, and 14 bases separated the two germline ends. The DNA of the CDR3 is TGCGCCAGCAGTGATGGGGGGGCCAACTCAGATACGCAGTATTTT. As protein: CASSDGGANSDTQYF.

The gene calls are TRBV2 and TRBJ2-1, with 14 nucleotides matching TRBD2. The germline V gene has CDR1 SNHLY and CDR2 FYNNEI. The V gene end was trimmed by 5 bases and the J gene end by 9 bases; junction bases not matched to a gene: 12. This CDR3 comprises 17 residues. The CDR3, as DNA: TGTGCCAGCAGTACACCCCGAGAGACTAGCGGGAGGGGTGAGCAGTTCTTC. It encodes CASSTPRETSGRGEQFF.

The chain combines TRBV20-1 with TRBJ2-1, with a tentative D call TRBD2 (6 bases). Trimming took 6 bases from V and 8 from J, leaving 11 bases between them. CDR3 length equals 11 residues. The germline V gene has CDR1 DFQATT and CDR2 SNEGSKA (reference sequence). CDR3 in amino acids: CSARWRDEQFF. The CDR3 coding sequence is TGCAGTGCCCGCTGGAGGGATGAGCAGTTCTTC.

The V call is TRBV7-2, the J call TRBJ2-1; the D call may be TRBD1 or TRBD2 (6 bases each). V was shortened by 1 base and J by 5 bases, with 18 bases between the two germline ends. CDR3 length: 17 residues. CDR1 is SGHTA, CDR2 FQGNSA, per germline. CDR3 loop: CASSLVPSGGLNNEQFF. CDR3 nucleotides: TGTGCCAGCAGCTTAGTTCCGTCCGGGGGCTTAAACAATGAGCAGTTCTTC.

The V gene is TRBV7-9, the J gene TRBJ2-7; D is unresolved. Looked up from germline, CDR1 is SEHNR and CDR2 is FQNEAQ (reference sequence). This CDR3 contains 14 residues. Trimming left V 1 base short and J 2 bases short, with 9 bases between. CDR3 DNA: TGTGCCAGCAGCTTAGTGGGAAACACCTACGAGCAGTACTTC. It yields the protein CASSLVGNTYEQYF.

This chain connects TRBV27 to TRBJ2-1, with TRBD1 matching 8 bases. After removal of 5 bases from V and 4 bases from J, the junction contained 13 bases not matched to a gene. This CDR3 is 17 amino acids long. The germline V gene has CDR1 MNHEY and CDR2 SMNVEV (reference sequence). CDR3 bases: TGTGCCAGCAGTACTTACCAGGGGGCTGGTGGTTACAATGAGCAGTTCTTC. Its protein is CASSTYQGAGGYNEQFF.

The chain's CDR3 is CSARDAETQYF. The CDR3 DNA follows: TGCAGTGCTAGAGATGCAGAGACCCAGTACTTC. The chain employs TRBV20-1 and TRBJ2-5; unclear D gene. The length of the CDR3 is 11 residues. Trimming stripped 0 bases from V and 4 bases from J, with 3 bases between. Germline V gives CDR1 DFQATT, CDR2 SNEGSKA (reference sequence).

The chain has TRBV4-1 and TRBJ2-1; TRBD2 might be the D (5 bases). The CDR3 is 17 residues long. V was pared by 2 bases and J by 4 bases, with 18 bases between. CDR1 is MGHRA, CDR2 YSYEKL, per germline. CDR3 protein: CASSQTGENSVYNEQFF. CDR3 nucleotide sequence: TGCGCCAGCAGCCAAACCGGGGAGAATTCCGTTTACAATGAGCAGTTCTTC.

V usage is TRBV28 and J usage is TRBJ1-1; 7 bases match TRBD1. CDR3 length equals 14 residues. V gave up 5 bases and J gave up 5 bases; unmatched junction bases: 8. Germline CDR1 MDHEN, CDR2 SYDVKM. This CDR3 is CASSTPDRVTEAFF. CDR3 coding DNA: TGTGCCAGCAGTACCCCTGACAGGGTGACTGAAGCTTTCTTT.

The J gene is TRBJ2-7, the V gene TRBV13, with 7 bases matching TRBD1. The germline V gene encodes CDR1 PRHDT and CDR2 FYEKMQ (reference sequence). V was pared by 5 bases and J by 0 bases, with 7 bases of the junction left unmatched. The length of the CDR3 is 15 residues. CDR3 in amino acids: CASSLRGQSSYEQYF. The CDR3 DNA is TGTGCCAGCAGCCTAAGGGGACAGAGCTCCTACGAGCAGTACTTC.

The CDR3 here is CASSQGQVRAWDGYTF. Written as DNA, the CDR3 is TGCGCCAGCAGCCAAGGACAGGTGCGGGCCTGGGATGGCTACACCTTC. The V and J genes are TRBV5-1 and TRBJ1-2, with 7 bases that match TRBD1. Germline-derived CDR1 and CDR2 are SGHRS and YFSETQ. This CDR3 has 16 amino acids. V lost 4 bases, J lost 6 bases, and 15 bases stayed unmatched. Variable domain in full (rest from reference TRBV5-1 and TRBJ1-2): KAGVTQTPRYLIKTRGQQVTLSCSPISGHRSVSWYQQTPGQGLQFLFEYFSETQRNKGNFPGRFSGRQFSNSRSEMNVSTLELGDSALYLCASSQGQVRAWDGYTFGSGTRLTVV.